Shown below are 28 T cell receptor beta chains from a single sample sequenced in a study of a mutant IDH1 vaccine in newly diagnosed glioma. As for time point: week 23, last vaccination. In the vaccine, a single dose held 300 ug of the mutant IDH1 20-mer peptide, along with topical imiquimod. Method: immunoSEQ multiplex PCR; TCRdb's copy keeps in-frame clones and lacks some. The sample lists 65,000 or so clones, around 83% occurring once. The antigens these receptors bind are not known. The sequences come from PBMCs, collected from a glioma patient whose treatment included an IDH1 peptide vaccine. Every receptor here comes from a man aged 30 to 45 with glioma.

The gene calls are TRBV7-2 and TRBJ1-6, with D perhaps matching TRBD1 (5 bases). V lost 2 bases, J lost 6 bases, and 8 bases lay in between. This CDR3 contains 14 residues. Germline assignment: CDR1 SGHTA and CDR2 FQGNSA. The CDR3 reads CASSLRGVNSPLHF. Written as DNA, the CDR3 is TGTGCCAGCAGCTTAAGAGGGGTTAATTCACCCCTCCACTTT. The full variable domain, completed using reference TRBV7-2 and TRBJ1-6, is GAGVSQSPSNKVTEKGKDVELRCDPISGHTALYWYRQSLGQGLEFLIYFQGNSAPDKSGLPSDRFSAERTGGSVSTLTIQRTQQEDSAVYLCASSLRGVNSPLHFGNGTRLTVT.

The chain links TRBV29-1 to TRBJ2-7; 8 nucleotides match TRBD2. V lost 6 bases to trimming and J lost 2 bases; unmatched junction nucleotides: 9. CDR3 size: 14 residues. CDR1 is SQVTM, CDR2 ANQGSEA, per germline. This chain's CDR3 is CSVMTAGGTYEQYF. In DNA, the CDR3 is TGCAGCGTGATGACGGCGGGGGGCACCTACGAGCAGTACTTC.

The rearrangement joins TRBV19 to TRBJ1-2, with D maybe TRBD1 (5 bases). The germline V gene encodes CDR1 LNHDA and CDR2 SQIVND (reference sequence). V shed 3 bases and J shed 5 bases, with 22 bases lying between them. The CDR3 contains 17 residues. CDR3 protein: CASSIAGRGRSSYGYTF. The CDR3 DNA reads as TGTGCCAGTAGTATCGCAGGAAGGGGTAGATCCAGTTATGGCTACACCTTC.

This clone was seen only a few times. V gene TRBV6-5 combines with J gene TRBJ1-1, with TRBD1 identical over 8 bases. Losses at the gene ends were 2 bases for V and 1 base for J; bases not matched to a gene: 3. CDR3 length: 15 amino acids. From germline, CDR1 is MNHEY and CDR2 SVGAGI. The CDR3 sequence is CASSYGGTGNTEAFF. The CDR3 DNA reads as TGTGCCAGCAGTTACGGAGGGACAGGGAACACTGAAGCTTTCTTT.

V gene TRBV18 combines with J gene TRBJ2-7, with 7 bases aligning to TRBD2. The CDR3 is 14 amino acids. The trim removed 6 bases at V and 3 bases at J, leaving 8 bases unmatched. Looked up from germline, CDR1 is KGHSH and CDR2 is LQKENI. In nucleotides, the CDR3 is TGTGCCAGCTCCTCCCCAGCGGGGTTCTACGAGCAGTACTTC. Amino acids: CASSSPAGFYEQYF.

The chain has TRBV6-5 and TRBJ1-6, with D possibly TRBD1 on 6 matching bases. Germline V CDR1 and CDR2: MNHEY, SVGAGI. This CDR3 contains 15 residues. The germline V and J ends were trimmed by 2 bases and 9 bases, with 14 bases remaining between them. The CDR3 DNA reads TGTGCCAGCAGTTACAACAGGGATGACGGTTCACCCCTCCACTTT. Translating it yields CASSYNRDDGSPLHF.

J is TRBJ2-3 and V is TRBV18; a weak D match, TRBD2 (6 bases). The CDR3 is 16 residues long. Germline CDR1 and CDR2: KGHSH and LQKENI. The V and J ends lost 0 bases and 0 bases respectively, with 10 bases between them. The CDR3, as DNA: TGTGCCAGCTCACCACCGCGAGGGACTAGCACAGATACGCAGTATTTT. Its translation: CASSPPRGTSTDTQYF.

The chain couples TRBV29-1 to TRBJ1-6; 7 bases fit TRBD1. V lost 2 bases to trimming and J lost 13 bases; unmatched junction nucleotides: 5. The CDR3 is made up of 12 amino acids. Germline V gene lookup returns CDR1 SQVTM and CDR2 ANQGSEA. CDR3 DNA sequence: TGCAGCGTTGAAAACAGGGGAAGGCCCCTCCACTTT. As protein: CSVENRGRPLHF.

This chain links TRBV11-3 with TRBJ2-2; possible D gene TRBD2, 6 bases. This CDR3 has 14 amino acids. Germline V gene sequence: CDR1 SGHNT, CDR2 YENEEA. Trimming pared 6 bases from V and 9 bases from J, leaving 17 bases between. CDR3 residues: CASSRSGTGRELFF. CDR3 DNA: TGTGCCAGCAGTCGGTCAGGGACTGGACGGGAGCTGTTTTTT.

This chain uses TRBV7-6 with TRBJ2-2; TRBD2 is a possible D gene (6 bases). V lost 0 bases and J lost 2, with 10 bases in between. This CDR3 is built from 16 residues. CDR1 and CDR2 (germline): SGHVS, FNYEAQ. As DNA, the CDR3 is TGTGCCAGCAGCTTAGCAGAGGCGGGAAACACCGGGGAGCTGTTTTTT. Amino acids: CASSLAEAGNTGELFF.

The rearrangement uses TRBV6-6 and TRBJ2-3; no definite D call. Germline loops: CDR1 MNHNY, CDR2 SVGAGI (reference sequence). This CDR3 has 13 residues. Trimming pared 4 bases from V and 2 bases from J, leaving 7 bases between. CDR3 DNA: TGTGCCAGCAGTTCGACTCCCACAGATACGCAGTATTTT. Translation gives CASSSTPTDTQYF.

J is TRBJ2-3 and V is TRBV19; D is possibly TRBD1 (6 bases). The V and J ends lost 7 bases and 1 base respectively, with 15 bases between them. The CDR3 is 15 amino acids. Germline-derived CDR1 and CDR2 are LNHDA and SQIVND (reference sequence). The CDR3: CASMGDNFGTDTQYF. In DNA form, the CDR3 reads TGTGCCAGTATGGGGGACAATTTTGGCACAGATACGCAGTATTTT.

This sequence joins TRBV27 and TRBJ1-5; D not resolved. The CDR3 sequence is 16 residues long. The germline V gene encodes CDR1 MNHEY and CDR2 SMNVEV (reference sequence). Trimming cost V 5 bases and J 1 base, with 15 bases left between them. In nucleotides, the CDR3 is TGTGCCAGCAGTCTCTCTTGGACGGTAAGCAATCAGCCCCAGCATTTT. It specifies CASSLSWTVSNQPQHF.

The chain recombines TRBV19 with TRBJ2-1; the match to TRBD2 covers 16 bases. The CDR3 totals 17 residues. CDR1 is LNHDA, CDR2 SQIVND, per germline (reference sequence). V lost 5 bases and J lost 5; bases outside the gene matches: 6. In DNA form, the CDR3 reads TGTGCCAGTAGTGTGTTTGGGACTAGCGGGGGGGACAATGAGCAGTTCTTC. Translated: CASSVFGTSGGDNEQFF.

The rearrangement uses TRBV5-1 and TRBJ1-1; D is uncertain. The CDR3 consists of 12 residues. Germline CDR1 SGHRS, CDR2 YFSETQ. Trimming removed 1 base from V and 4 bases from J, with 5 bases in between. CDR3 sequence: CASSLTRTEAFF. In DNA, the CDR3 is TGCGCCAGCAGCTTGACACGCACTGAAGCTTTCTTT.

The V call is TRBV4-2, the J call TRBJ1-2; D might be TRBD1 (6 bases). Trimming pared 2 bases from V and 3 bases from J, leaving 16 bases between. This CDR3 is built from 16 residues. The germline V gene encodes CDR1 LGHNA and CDR2 YNFKEQ. The CDR3 bases are TGTGCCAGCAGCCAATTCCAGGACAGCGCGGACTATGGCTACACCTTC. Translating it yields CASSQFQDSADYGYTF.

The V and J genes are TRBV4-1 and TRBJ2-7; perhaps D is TRBD1 or TRBD2 (5 bases each). Germline loops: CDR1 MGHRA, CDR2 YSYEKL. V shed 4 bases and J shed 2 bases, with 15 bases lying between them. The CDR3 extends over 15 amino acids. The CDR3 coding sequence is TGCGCCAGCAGCCTATCCGGGGACGGAGCCTACGAGCAGTACTTC. Its protein is CASSLSGDGAYEQYF.

This chain links TRBV11-2 with TRBJ2-7; D gene ambiguous. Per germline, CDR1 SGHAT and CDR2 FQNNGV. The ends were cut back, 2 bases at V and 2 bases at J, with 7 bases in the middle. The CDR3 length is 13 residues. The CDR3 DNA reads TGTGCCAGCAGCTTAAGCCCAGCCTACGAGCAGTACTTC. Amino acid sequence: CASSLSPAYEQYF.

This chain joins TRBV20-1 and TRBJ2-7; the D gene is possibly TRBD1 (6 bases). The germline gives CDR1 DFQATT, CDR2 SNEGSKA (reference sequence). The CDR3 spans 11 residues. V was pared by 5 bases and J by 7 bases, with 12 bases between. The CDR3 loop is CSAPQGWEQYF. DNA of the CDR3: TGCAGTGCTCCACAGGGCTGGGAGCAGTACTTC.

In nucleotides, the CDR3 is TGTGCCAGCAGTCCAGGGGGAGACAGGGCTGGCTACACCTTC. As protein: CASSPGGDRAGYTF. The rearrangement links TRBV28 to TRBJ1-2, with 7 bases fitting TRBD1. The CDR3 extends over 14 amino acids. Unmatched junction bases numbered 10, after V lost 5 bases and J lost 7 bases. Germline lookup yields CDR1 MDHEN and CDR2 SYDVKM.

The chain joins TRBV6-1 to TRBJ1-3; a weak D match, TRBD1 (5 bases). This CDR3 comprises 14 residues. CDR1 is MNHNS, CDR2 SASEGT, per germline. V was cut by 5 bases and J by 0 bases, with 8 bases left in between. The CDR3: CASSSGGSGNTIYF. Written as DNA, the CDR3 is TGTGCCAGCAGTTCTGGGGGCTCTGGAAACACCATATATTTT.

The rearrangement joins TRBV5-6 to TRBJ2-7; possibly TRBD1 for D (6 bases). This CDR3 comprises 13 residues. The V end lost 4 bases, the J end lost 2 bases, and 10 bases lay between the germline ends. CDR1 is SGHDT, CDR2 YYEEEE, per germline. The DNA for the CDR3 is TGTGCCAGCAGCCCGACAGGACCCTACGAGCAGTACTTC. Its translation: CASSPTGPYEQYF.

This clone was counted once. The chain joins TRBV6-1 to TRBJ1-5; 10 bases line up with TRBD1. CDR1 is MNHNS and CDR2 is SASEGT in the germline V gene. The CDR3 runs 15 residues. V lost 5 bases to trimming and J lost 9 bases; unmatched junction nucleotides: 10. The chain's CDR3 is CASSTGQGSVVPQHF. The CDR3 DNA sequence: TGTGCCAGCAGTACGGGACAGGGGTCCGTGGTGCCCCAGCATTTT.

The rearrangement joins TRBV27 to TRBJ2-7, with D perhaps assigned TRBD1 or TRBD2 (5 bases each). The V gene lost 8 bases and the J gene lost 0 bases, with 17 bases spanning the gap. The CDR3 length is 15 residues. CDR1 is MNHEY, CDR2 SMNVEV, per germline (reference sequence). CDR3 sequence reads: CASRLREGSSYEQYF. DNA for the CDR3: TGTGCCAGCCGACTCAGAGAGGGGAGCTCCTACGAGCAGTACTTC.

The rearrangement links TRBV20-1 to TRBJ2-7, with TRBD1 as a possible D gene (5 bases). V was pared by 5 bases and J by 6 bases, with 8 bases between. CDR1 DFQATT and CDR2 SNEGSKA come from the germline V gene (reference sequence). This CDR3 is built from 10 residues. DNA for the CDR3: TGCAGTGCTGGGGCCCTCGAGCAGTACTTC. Its protein is CSAGALEQYF.

This clone was observed a handful of times. This chain joins TRBV18 and TRBJ1-2; 12 positions match TRBD1. This CDR3 has 15 residues. With V trimmed by 6 bases and J by 7 bases, 9 bases remained unmatched. CDR1 and CDR2 (germline): KGHSH, LQKENI. The CDR3, as DNA: TGTGCCAGCTCTCTTACCGGGACAGGGGGCCGTGGCTACACCTTC. This sequence encodes CASSLTGTGGRGYTF.

The chain recombines TRBV6-6 with TRBJ1-2, with TRBD1 matching over 7 bases. Germline CDR1 MNHNY, CDR2 SVGAGI (reference sequence). This CDR3 is built from 13 residues. The trim removed 6 bases at V and 5 bases at J, leaving 6 bases unmatched. The CDR3 region is CASSSDRVYGYTF. DNA for the CDR3: TGTGCCAGCAGCTCAGACAGGGTATATGGCTACACCTTC.

CDR3 protein: CASSSGAGLAYNEQFF. Written as DNA, the CDR3 is TGCGCCAGCAGTTCGGGGGCTGGACTAGCCTACAATGAGCAGTTCTTC. The rearrangement uses TRBV5-1 and TRBJ2-1, with D possibly being TRBD2 (7 bases). The CDR3 spans 16 residues. The V end lost 5 bases, the J end lost 2 bases, and 17 bases lay between the germline ends. Germline CDR1 SGHRS, CDR2 YFSETQ.